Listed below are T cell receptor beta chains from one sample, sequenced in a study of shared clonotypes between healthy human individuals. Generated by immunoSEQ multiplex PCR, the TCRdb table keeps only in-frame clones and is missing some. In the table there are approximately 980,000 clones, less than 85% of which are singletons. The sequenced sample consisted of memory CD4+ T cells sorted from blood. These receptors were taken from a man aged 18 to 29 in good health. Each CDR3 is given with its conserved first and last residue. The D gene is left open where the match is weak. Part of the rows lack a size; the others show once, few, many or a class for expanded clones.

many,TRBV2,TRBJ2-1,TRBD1,CASSATGDQENEQFF,TGTGCCAGCAGCGCTACAGGGGATCAGGAAAATGAGCAGTTCTTC
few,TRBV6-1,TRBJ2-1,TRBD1,CASSARPGQVNNEQFF,TGTGCCAGCAGTGCGAGACCGGGACAGGTCAACAATGAGCAGTTCTTC
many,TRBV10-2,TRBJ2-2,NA,CASSAFLGTGELFF,TGCGCCAGCAGTGCCTTTTTGGGAACCGGGGAGCTGTTTTTT
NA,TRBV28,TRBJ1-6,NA,CAAGGGVHNSPLHF,TGTGCCGCCGGCGGGGGCGTCCATAATTCACCCCTCCACTTT
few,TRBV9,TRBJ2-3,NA,CASSAGKDTQYF,TGTGCCAGCAGCGCAGGGAAGGATACGCAGTATTTT
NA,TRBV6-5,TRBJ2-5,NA,CASSPLGLQETQYF,TGTGCCAGCAGCCCCCTCGGCCTCCAAGAGACCCAGTACTTC
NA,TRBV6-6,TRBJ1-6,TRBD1,CATQGQIYNSPLHF,TGTGCCACCCAGGGACAGATCTATAATTCACCCCTCCACTTT
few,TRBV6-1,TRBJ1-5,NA,CASSERVNQPQHF,TGTGCCAGCAGTGAGAGGGTGAATCAGCCCCAGCATTTT
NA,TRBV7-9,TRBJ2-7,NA,CASSLGHHSYEQYF,TGTGCCAGCAGCCTGGGTCATCACTCCTACGAGCAGTACTTC
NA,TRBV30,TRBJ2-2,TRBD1,CAWSVPVPKRTGRTGELFF,TGTGCCTGGAGTGTACCCGTGCCTAAGCGGACAGGGAGAACCGGGGAGCTGTTTTTT
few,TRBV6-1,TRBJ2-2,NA,CASRVAVGELFF,TGTGCCAGCAGGGTAGCTGTCGGGGAGCTGTTTTTT
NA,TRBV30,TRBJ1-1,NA,CAWSTQMNTEAFF,TGTGCCTGGAGTACACAGATGAACACTGAAGCTTTCTTT
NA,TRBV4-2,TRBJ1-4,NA,CASSQGGWGKLFF,TGTGCCAGCAGCCAAGGTGGCTGGGGAAAACTGTTTTTT
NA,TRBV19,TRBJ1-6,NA,CASSSQYSLHF,TGTGCCAGTAGTAGCCAGTACTCCCTCCACTTT
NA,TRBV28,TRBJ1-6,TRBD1,CASSFGDRKNSPLHF,TGTGCCAGCAGTTTCGGGGACAGAAAAAATTCACCCCTCCACTTT
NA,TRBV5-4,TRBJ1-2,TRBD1,CASSRQGARDGYTF,TGTGCCAGCAGCCGACAGGGTGCCCGAGATGGCTACACCTTC
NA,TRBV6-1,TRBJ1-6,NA,CASSTRTANNSPLHF,TGTGCCAGCAGTACCCGGACAGCGAATAATTCACCCCTCCACTTT
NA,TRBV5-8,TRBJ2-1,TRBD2,CASSPGTSGGYNEQFF,TGTGCCAGCAGCCCGGGGACTAGCGGGGGTTACAATGAGCAGTTCTTC
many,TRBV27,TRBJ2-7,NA,CASSLKGAHYEQYF,TGTGCCAGCAGTTTAAAAGGGGCCCACTACGAGCAGTACTTC
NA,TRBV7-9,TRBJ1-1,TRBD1,CASSPTGTGSLTEAFF,TGTGCCAGCAGCCCAACCGGGACAGGGAGTTTAACTGAAGCTTTCTTT
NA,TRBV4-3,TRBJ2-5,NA,CASSQGQRGNQETQYF,TGCGCCAGCAGCCAAGGACAGAGGGGCAACCAAGAGACCCAGTACTTC
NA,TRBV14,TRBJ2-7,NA,CASSLYEQYF,TGTGCCAGCAGCCTCTACGAGCAGTACTTC
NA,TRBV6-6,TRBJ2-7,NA,CASSYVASYEQYF,TGTGCCAGCAGTTACGTAGCCAGCTACGAGCAGTACTTC
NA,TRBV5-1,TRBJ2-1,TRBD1,CASSREQGANEQFF,TGCGCCAGCAGCAGAGAACAGGGGGCCAATGAGCAGTTCTTC
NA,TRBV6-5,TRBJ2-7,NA,CASHAGPYEQYF,TGTGCCAGCCACGCGGGGCCCTACGAGCAGTACTTC
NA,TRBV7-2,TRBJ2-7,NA,CASSLKGIEYEQYF,TGTGCCAGCAGCCTAAAGGGAATTGAGTACGAGCAGTACTTC
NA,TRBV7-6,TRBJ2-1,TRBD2,CASSLVELGLAGGLNNEQFF,TGTGCCAGCAGCTTAGTTGAGTTGGGACTAGCGGGAGGCCTCAACAATGAGCAGTTCTTC
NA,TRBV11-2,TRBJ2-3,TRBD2,CASSFTSGGTDTQYF,TGTGCCAGCAGTTTTACGAGCGGGGGCACAGATACGCAGTATTTT
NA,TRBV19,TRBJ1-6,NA,CASSIPLGVLSSPLHF,TGTGCCAGTAGTATACCATTGGGGGTACTTAGTTCACCCCTCCACTTT
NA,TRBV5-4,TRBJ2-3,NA,CASSSTVKGLDTQYF,TGTGCCAGCAGCTCCACGGTAAAAGGGCTCGATACGCAGTATTTT
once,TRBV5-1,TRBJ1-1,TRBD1,CASSLRTGGYTEAFF,TGCGCCAGCAGCTTGAGGACAGGGGGTTATACTGAAGCTTTCTTT
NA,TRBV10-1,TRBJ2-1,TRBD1,CASSNSGGSYNEQFF,TGCGCCAGCAGCAACTCAGGGGGATCCTACAATGAGCAGTTCTTC
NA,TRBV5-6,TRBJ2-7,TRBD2,CASSAHLADYEQYF,TGTGCCAGCAGCGCCCATCTAGCGGACTACGAGCAGTACTTC
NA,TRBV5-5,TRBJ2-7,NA,CASSLSVNSYEQYF,TGTGCCAGCAGCTTATCCGTGAATTCCTACGAGCAGTACTTC
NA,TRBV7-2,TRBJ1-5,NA,CASGQSNQPQHF,TGTGCCAGCGGGCAAAGCAATCAGCCCCAGCATTTT